This paragraph reports one TCR beta chain. Its antigen is unidentified. The data originate from a study of cytomegalovirus exposure and HLA in healthy donors. Study in general: Earlier, almost 120 million unique TCR beta sequences were recovered from approximately 180 million T cells by an analysis. Falling in the Caucasian-associated ancestry cluster were about four fifths of 350 to 400 genotyped donors. Whole-study results and caveats: The study flagged roughly 160 TCR beta chains as cytomegalovirus-associated.

The PCR ran on 60 Vbeta and 13 Jbeta primers. Measured with immunoSEQ multiplex PCR; TCRdb has only the in-frame clones, and not every one. The data show under 85,000 clones, about 70% seen once. V was trimmed by 0 bases and J by 7 bases, leaving 13 bases between them. This CDR3 is 16 amino acids long. CDR1 is LNHNV, CDR2 YYDKDF, per germline (reference sequence). The sequenced sample was PBMCs. This clonotype originated in a woman in her 30s in good health and CMV-seronegative. The chain has TRBV15 and TRBJ1-6; a possible D gene is TRBD1 (6 bases). The CDR3 bases are TGTGCCACCAGCAGAGATACGTACAGGGAAAATTCACCCCTCCACTTT. It specifies CATSRDTYRENSPLHF. Full variable domain (missing parts from reference TRBV15 and TRBJ1-6): DAMVIQNPRYQVTQFGKPVTLSCSQTLNHNVMYWYQQKSSQAPKLLFHYYDKDFNNEADTPDNFQSRRPNTSFCFLDIRSPGLGDTAMYLCATSRDTYRENSPLHFGNGTRLTVT.